This is a list of T cell receptor beta chains from one sample in a study of cytomegalovirus exposure and HLA in healthy donors. Data came from immunoSEQ multiplex PCR; TCRdb stores just in-frame clones and leaves some out. The data hold 100,000 to 150,000 clones, with around 74% observed a single time. The source material was PBMCs. The receptors here all came from a woman aged 45 to 65 in good health and CMV-seropositive. The CDR3 runs from the conserved cysteine through the conserved F or W. A D gene is named only where the DNA matches it firmly. Clone sizes are given selectively: once, few, many, or a class where the clone is expanded.

d_gene: TRBD2; j_gene: TRBJ2-1; len: 12; v_gene: TRBV2; abundance: -; CDR3aa: CASRGTRNEQFF; CDR3nt: TGTGCCAGCAGGGGGACTAGGAATGAGCAGTTCTTC
d_gene: -; j_gene: TRBJ2-5; len: 14; v_gene: TRBV19; abundance: -; CDR3aa: CASSIWGRPETQYF; CDR3nt: TGTGCCAGTAGTATTTGGGGCCGTCCGGAGACCCAGTACTTC
d_gene: TRBD2; j_gene: TRBJ2-1; len: 17; v_gene: TRBV7-3; abundance: -; CDR3aa: CASSSKETGGAYNEQFF; CDR3nt: TGTGCCAGCAGCTCAAAAGAAACCGGGGGGGCCTACAATGAGCAGTTCTTC
d_gene: TRBD1; j_gene: TRBJ2-7; len: 16; v_gene: TRBV4-1; abundance: -; CDR3aa: CASSPEPGQGITEQYF; CDR3nt: TGCGCCAGCAGCCCTGAACCGGGACAGGGAATCACCGAGCAGTACTTC
d_gene: TRBD1; j_gene: TRBJ1-1; len: 18; v_gene: TRBV4-1; abundance: few; CDR3aa: CASSQDRGRRGKITEAFF; CDR3nt: TGCGCCAGCAGCCAAGACAGGGGGCGAAGAGGGAAAATCACTGAAGCTTTCTTT
d_gene: TRBD2; j_gene: TRBJ2-2; len: 17; v_gene: TRBV10-1; abundance: -; CDR3aa: CASSESAGTSGAGELFF; CDR3nt: TGCGCCAGCAGTGAGTCGGCCGGGACTAGCGGGGCCGGGGAGCTGTTTTTT
d_gene: TRBD2; j_gene: TRBJ2-3; len: 14; v_gene: TRBV19; abundance: -; CDR3aa: CASRPGLGTDTQYF; CDR3nt: TGTGCCAGTAGACCCGGACTAGGTACAGATACGCAGTATTTT
d_gene: TRBD2; j_gene: TRBJ2-1; len: 13; v_gene: TRBV10-3; abundance: -; CDR3aa: CASLGLAENEQFF; CDR3nt: TGTGCCTCCCTGGGACTAGCTGAAAATGAGCAGTTCTTC
d_gene: -; j_gene: TRBJ1-2; len: 13; v_gene: TRBV5-4; abundance: -; CDR3aa: CASSLGQNYGYTF; CDR3nt: TGTGCCAGCAGCTTGGGTCAGAACTATGGCTACACCTTC
d_gene: TRBD2; j_gene: TRBJ2-1; len: 16; v_gene: TRBV7-2; abundance: -; CDR3aa: CASSQAPSGGGNEQFF; CDR3nt: TGTGCCAGCAGCCAGGCCCCTAGCGGGGGAGGTAATGAGCAGTTCTTC
d_gene: -; j_gene: TRBJ1-6; len: 13; v_gene: TRBV30; abundance: -; CDR3aa: CAWSAGADSPLHF; CDR3nt: TGTGCCTGGAGCGCGGGGGCTGATTCACCCCTCCACTTT
d_gene: -; j_gene: TRBJ1-4; len: 16; v_gene: TRBV6-1; abundance: -; CDR3aa: CASSEGLAYPNEKLFF; CDR3nt: TGTGCCAGCAGTGAAGGGTTGGCTTACCCTAATGAAAAACTGTTTTTT
d_gene: TRBD1; j_gene: TRBJ1-6; len: 14; v_gene: TRBV25-1; abundance: -; CDR3aa: CASRLTGGRSPLHF; CDR3nt: TGTGCCAGCCGTCTCACAGGGGGACGTTCACCCCTCCACTTT
d_gene: TRBD2; j_gene: TRBJ2-7; len: 16; v_gene: TRBV18; abundance: few; CDR3aa: CASSPGRTSGGSEQYF; CDR3nt: TGTGCCAGCTCACCAGGGAGGACTAGCGGGGGCAGTGAGCAGTACTTC
d_gene: TRBD1; j_gene: TRBJ1-5; len: 14; v_gene: TRBV6-1; abundance: -; CDR3aa: CASSDQGAHQPQHF; CDR3nt: TGTGCCAGCAGTGATCAGGGGGCCCATCAGCCCCAGCATTTT
d_gene: TRBD2; j_gene: TRBJ2-7; len: 20; v_gene: TRBV7-8; abundance: -; CDR3aa: CASSAHWRGAEGLPAYEQYF; CDR3nt: TGTGCCAGCAGCGCCCACTGGCGGGGGGCCGAAGGTCTCCCGGCCTACGAGCAGTACTTC
d_gene: -; j_gene: TRBJ2-2; len: 13; v_gene: TRBV9; abundance: -; CDR3aa: CASSVYNTGELFF; CDR3nt: TGTGCCAGCAGCGTTTATAACACCGGGGAGCTGTTTTTT
d_gene: TRBD1; j_gene: TRBJ2-7; len: 15; v_gene: TRBV7-9; abundance: -; CDR3aa: CASSSGGQGSYEQYF; CDR3nt: TGTGCCAGCAGCTCGGGGGGACAGGGCTCCTACGAGCAGTACTTC
d_gene: -; j_gene: TRBJ1-6; len: 17; v_gene: TRBV5-5; abundance: few; CDR3aa: CASSPWARGGVNSPLHF; CDR3nt: TGTGCCAGCAGCCCCTGGGCCCGGGGAGGCGTTAATTCACCCCTCCACTTT
d_gene: TRBD2; j_gene: TRBJ2-7; len: 14; v_gene: TRBV2; abundance: -; CDR3aa: CASSEATSPPLPYF; CDR3nt: TGTGCCAGCAGTGAGGCGACTAGCCCACCGCTTCCCTACTTC
d_gene: TRBD2; j_gene: TRBJ2-3; len: 17; v_gene: TRBV5-4; abundance: few; CDR3aa: CASSSVKLAGGPNTQYF; CDR3nt: TGTGCCAGCAGCTCGGTCAAGCTAGCGGGGGGGCCAAATACGCAGTATTTT
d_gene: TRBD1; j_gene: TRBJ2-2; len: 17; v_gene: TRBV19; abundance: -; CDR3aa: CASTPTFGQGNTGELFF; CDR3nt: TGTGCCAGTACCCCTACTTTCGGACAGGGTAACACCGGGGAGCTGTTTTTT
d_gene: -; j_gene: TRBJ1-2; len: 13; v_gene: TRBV18; abundance: -; CDR3aa: CASSPPHSYGYTF; CDR3nt: TGTGCCAGCTCACCACCCCACAGCTATGGCTACACCTTC
d_gene: -; j_gene: TRBJ1-5; len: 13; v_gene: TRBV19; abundance: -; CDR3aa: CASSHDRNQPQHF; CDR3nt: TGTGCCAGTAGTCACGACAGGAATCAGCCCCAGCATTTT
d_gene: -; j_gene: TRBJ1-5; len: 15; v_gene: TRBV19; abundance: -; CDR3aa: CASITTPPGNQPQHF; CDR3nt: TGTGCCAGTATTACGACCCCACCGGGGAATCAGCCCCAGCATTTT
d_gene: TRBD1; j_gene: TRBJ1-4; len: 16; v_gene: TRBV6-5; abundance: -; CDR3aa: CASSYLTQGAYEKLFF; CDR3nt: TGTGCCAGCAGTTACCTCACACAGGGGGCTTATGAAAAACTGTTTTTT
d_gene: TRBD2; j_gene: TRBJ2-5; len: 16; v_gene: TRBV7-2; abundance: -; CDR3aa: CASSFAGLAGQETQYF; CDR3nt: TGTGCCAGCAGCTTTGCGGGACTAGCGGGGCAAGAGACCCAGTACTTC
d_gene: TRBD1; j_gene: TRBJ2-2; len: 20; v_gene: TRBV28; abundance: -; CDR3aa: CASSLTGTGSFIANTGELFF; CDR3nt: TGTGCCAGCAGTTTAACGGGGACAGGGAGCTTTATCGCGAACACCGGGGAGCTGTTTTTT
d_gene: TRBD2; j_gene: TRBJ2-1; len: 22; v_gene: TRBV5-1; abundance: few; CDR3aa: CASSLGLRVTGTRRMAGNEQFF; CDR3nt: TGCGCCAGCAGCTTGGGTTTGAGGGTTACCGGGACTAGGAGGATGGCTGGCAATGAGCAGTTCTTC
d_gene: TRBD1; j_gene: TRBJ1-4; len: 15; v_gene: TRBV2; abundance: -; CDR3aa: CASSPGGQGFEKLFF; CDR3nt: TGTGCCAGCAGCCCGGGGGGACAGGGGTTTGAAAAACTGTTTTTT
d_gene: -; j_gene: TRBJ1-2; len: 13; v_gene: TRBV7-2; abundance: -; CDR3aa: CASSRAADYGYTF; CDR3nt: TGTGCCAGCAGCCGCGCGGCAGACTATGGCTACACCTTC
d_gene: -; j_gene: TRBJ2-7; len: 14; v_gene: TRBV7-9; abundance: -; CDR3aa: CASSLVSGEDEQYF; CDR3nt: TGTGCCAGCAGCTTAGTTTCTGGGGAGGACGAGCAGTACTTC
d_gene: -; j_gene: TRBJ2-2; len: 16; v_gene: TRBV2; abundance: -; CDR3aa: CASSLQGNRVTGELFF; CDR3nt: TGTGCCAGCAGCCTCCAGGGGAACAGGGTCACCGGGGAGCTGTTTTTT
d_gene: TRBD1; j_gene: TRBJ1-1; len: 15; v_gene: TRBV19; abundance: -; CDR3aa: CASSTYGTDNTEAFF; CDR3nt: TGTGCCAGTAGCACATACGGGACAGATAACACTGAAGCTTTCTTT
d_gene: -; j_gene: TRBJ1-3; len: 15; v_gene: TRBV7-9; abundance: -; CDR3aa: CASSFTESTGNTIYF; CDR3nt: TGTGCCAGCAGCTTCACAGAATCAACTGGAAACACCATATATTTT
d_gene: -; j_gene: TRBJ2-7; len: 15; v_gene: TRBV28; abundance: -; CDR3aa: CASSRSPTTPYEQYF; CDR3nt: TGTGCCAGCAGTCGCAGTCCGACAACACCCTACGAGCAGTACTTC
d_gene: TRBD1; j_gene: TRBJ1-2; len: 15; v_gene: TRBV27; abundance: -; CDR3aa: CASLDRGRPFYGYTF; CDR3nt: TGTGCCAGTTTAGACAGGGGGCGTCCTTTCTATGGCTACACCTTC
d_gene: TRBD1; j_gene: TRBJ1-6; len: 15; v_gene: TRBV28; abundance: -; CDR3aa: CASGTRDRDNSPLHF; CDR3nt: TGTGCCAGCGGGACCCGGGACAGGGATAATTCACCCCTCCACTTT
d_gene: TRBD2; j_gene: TRBJ2-7; len: 14; v_gene: TRBV5-1; abundance: -; CDR3aa: CASSPGTQRGEQYF; CDR3nt: TGCGCCAGCAGCCCCGGGACGCAGCGGGGCGAGCAGTACTTC
d_gene: TRBD2; j_gene: TRBJ2-1; len: 16; v_gene: TRBV10-1; abundance: once; CDR3aa: CASSPLGGGAGNEQFF; CDR3nt: TGCGCCAGCAGTCCGCTAGGCGGGGGGGCCGGGAATGAGCAGTTCTTC
d_gene: TRBD1; j_gene: TRBJ2-2; len: 18; v_gene: TRBV5-1; abundance: -; CDR3aa: CASSAMSQGAGLAGELFF; CDR3nt: TGCGCCAGCAGCGCGATGAGCCAGGGGGCAGGCCTTGCCGGGGAGCTGTTTTTT
d_gene: -; j_gene: TRBJ1-2; len: 14; v_gene: TRBV10-3; abundance: once; CDR3aa: CAISDLQGSYGYTF; CDR3nt: TGTGCCATCAGTGATCTACAGGGCTCCTATGGCTACACCTTC
d_gene: TRBD1; j_gene: TRBJ1-5; len: 14; v_gene: TRBV19; abundance: few; CDR3aa: CASSKDRGNQPQHF; CDR3nt: TGTGCCAGTAGTAAGGACAGGGGCAATCAGCCCCAGCATTTT
d_gene: -; j_gene: TRBJ2-7; len: 16; v_gene: TRBV25-1; abundance: -; CDR3aa: CASSELLMTVSAEQYF; CDR3nt: TGTGCCAGCAGTGAATTACTAATGACAGTCTCTGCCGAGCAGTACTTC
d_gene: TRBD2; j_gene: TRBJ2-1; len: 14; v_gene: TRBV11-2; abundance: -; CDR3aa: CASSLGGGYNEQFF; CDR3nt: TGTGCCAGCAGCCTGGGCGGGGGTTACAATGAGCAGTTCTTC
d_gene: TRBD1; j_gene: TRBJ2-1; len: 14; v_gene: TRBV11-3; abundance: -; CDR3aa: CASSSRTGSGEQFF; CDR3nt: TGTGCCAGCAGCTCTAGGACAGGGTCGGGTGAGCAGTTCTTC
d_gene: TRBD2; j_gene: TRBJ2-7; len: 15; v_gene: TRBV6-5; abundance: -; CDR3aa: CASSYASGGFYEQYF; CDR3nt: TGTGCCAGCAGTTACGCTAGCGGGGGGTTCTACGAGCAGTACTTC
d_gene: -; j_gene: TRBJ2-3; len: 15; v_gene: TRBV7-9; abundance: -; CDR3aa: CASSSGQIFTDTQYF; CDR3nt: TGTGCCAGCAGCTCTGGACAGATTTTCACAGATACGCAGTATTTT
d_gene: -; j_gene: TRBJ1-2; len: 16; v_gene: TRBV2; abundance: once; CDR3aa: CASTGELGGVIYGYTF; CDR3nt: TGTGCCAGCACCGGGGAACTTGGGGGGGTGATCTATGGCTACACCTTC
d_gene: TRBD2; j_gene: TRBJ2-1; len: 16; v_gene: TRBV7-6; abundance: once; CDR3aa: CASSPRAGGPYNEQFF; CDR3nt: TGTGCCAGCAGCCCGCGAGCGGGGGGGCCCTACAATGAGCAGTTCTTC